The clone carrying this T cell receptor beta chain showed up just a few times. This entry comes from a study of blood T cells in healthy people across ages. The CDR3 totals 13 residues. Trimming shortened V by 2 bases and J by 1 base, and 7 bases separated the two germline ends. CDR1 is SQVTM, CDR2 ANQGSEA, per germline. The authors ran a second PCR of about 7 to 11 cycles using a sample-barcoded 5' primer and a J-beta primer mix. Using its own MiXCR run on the 5' RACE reads, TCRdb lists one record per CDR3 protein. The sample lists hundreds of thousands of distinct CDR3 sequences, more than 55% occurring once.

The clonotype comes from a man aged 35 to 55 in good health. The rearrangement links TRBV29-1 to TRBJ2-3, with D perhaps TRBD2 (5 bases). Sequencing used blood. CDR3 amino acids: CSVEWTGTDTQYF. CDR3 DNA sequence: TGCAGCGTTGAATGGACTGGCACAGATACGCAGTATTTT.